A single T cell receptor (beta chain) is shown here with its context. This sample stems from a study of blood T cell repertoires in COVID-19. Background on the study: COVID-19 samples from acute and convalescent phases originated in the United States, Italy and Spain. T cells, B-cell-depleted T cells, or PBMCs supplied cDNA or gDNA.

The CDR3 sequence is 14 residues long. V gave up 4 bases and J gave up 9 bases, with 13 bases separating them. The germline CDR1 and CDR2 sequences are MNHEY and SMNVEV (reference sequence). This study enrolled people aged 18 to 89 from under 25 US geographic areas. The recovered donors of Cohort 3 showed two negative PCRs, clearance, or symptom resolution. Libraries were prepared by immunoSEQ multiplex PCR; TCRdb keeps only in-frame clonotypes and omits some of them. The repertoire holds a few hundred thousand clones, with around 91% as singletons. The TCR was taken from a woman aged 35 to 49 who had recovered from COVID-19. The chain couples TRBV27 to TRBJ1-6, with D perhaps matching TRBD1 (5 bases). Material: PBMCs or T cells enriched from blood (not recorded which). The CDR3 is CASSSLLGGSPLHF. In DNA, the CDR3 is TGTGCCAGCAGTTCCCTTCTGGGGGGTTCACCCCTCCACTTT.